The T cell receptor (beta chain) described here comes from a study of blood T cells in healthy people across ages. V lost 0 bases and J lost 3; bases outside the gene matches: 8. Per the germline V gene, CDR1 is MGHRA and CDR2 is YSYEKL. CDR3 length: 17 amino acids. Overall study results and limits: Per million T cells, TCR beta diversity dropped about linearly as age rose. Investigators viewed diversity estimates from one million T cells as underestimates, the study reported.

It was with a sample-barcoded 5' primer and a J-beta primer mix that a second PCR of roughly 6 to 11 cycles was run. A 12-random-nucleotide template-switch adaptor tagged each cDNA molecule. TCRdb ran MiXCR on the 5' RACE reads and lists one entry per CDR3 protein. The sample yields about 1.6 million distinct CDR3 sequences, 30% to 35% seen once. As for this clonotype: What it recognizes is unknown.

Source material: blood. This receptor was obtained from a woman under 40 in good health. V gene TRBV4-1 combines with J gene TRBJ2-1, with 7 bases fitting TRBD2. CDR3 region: CASSQESATSSYNEQFF. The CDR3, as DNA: TGCGCCAGCAGCCAAGAGAGCGCGACTAGCAGCTACAATGAGCAGTTCTTC.